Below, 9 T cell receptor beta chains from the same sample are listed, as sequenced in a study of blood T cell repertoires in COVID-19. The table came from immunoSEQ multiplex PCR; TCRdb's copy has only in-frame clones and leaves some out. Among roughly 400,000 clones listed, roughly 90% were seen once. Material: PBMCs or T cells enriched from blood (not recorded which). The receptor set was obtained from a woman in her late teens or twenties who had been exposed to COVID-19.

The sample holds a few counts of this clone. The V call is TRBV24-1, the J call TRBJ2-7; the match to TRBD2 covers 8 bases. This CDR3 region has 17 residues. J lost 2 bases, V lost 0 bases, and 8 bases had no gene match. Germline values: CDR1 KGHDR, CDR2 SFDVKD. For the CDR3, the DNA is TGTGCCACCAGTGATTTGCAAGGTAGCGGGGACGCCTACGAGCAGTACTTC. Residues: CATSDLQGSGDAYEQYF.

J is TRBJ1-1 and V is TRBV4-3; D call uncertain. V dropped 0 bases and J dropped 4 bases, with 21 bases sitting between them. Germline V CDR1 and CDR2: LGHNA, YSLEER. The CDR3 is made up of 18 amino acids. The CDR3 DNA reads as TGCGCCAGCAGCCAAGAGACCCCCCGTGGATCCCGAGGCACTGAAGCTTTCTTT. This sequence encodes CASSQETPRGSRGTEAFF.

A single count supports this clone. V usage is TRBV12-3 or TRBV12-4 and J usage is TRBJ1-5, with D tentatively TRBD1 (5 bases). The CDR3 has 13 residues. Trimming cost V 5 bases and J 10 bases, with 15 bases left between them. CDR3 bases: TGTGCCAGCAGTGATCGGGGGGAGGGACCCCAGCATTTT. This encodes CASSDRGEGPQHF.

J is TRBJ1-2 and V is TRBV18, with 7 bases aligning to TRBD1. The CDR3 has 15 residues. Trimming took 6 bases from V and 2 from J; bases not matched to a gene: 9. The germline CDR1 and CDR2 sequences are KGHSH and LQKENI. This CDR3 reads CASSQRTGSNYGYTF. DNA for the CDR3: TGTGCCAGCTCCCAGAGGACAGGCTCGAACTATGGCTACACCTTC.

This CDR3 reads CASSQDRGFNYGYTF. Here the CDR3 DNA reads TGTGCCAGCAGCCAAGATCGGGGGTTTAACTATGGCTACACCTTC. The J gene is TRBJ1-2, the V gene TRBV4-2; TRBD1 is a possible D gene (5 bases). This CDR3 comprises 15 residues. Germline V lookup: CDR1 LGHNA, CDR2 YNFKEQ. Trimming pared 0 bases from V and 1 base from J, leaving 9 bases between.

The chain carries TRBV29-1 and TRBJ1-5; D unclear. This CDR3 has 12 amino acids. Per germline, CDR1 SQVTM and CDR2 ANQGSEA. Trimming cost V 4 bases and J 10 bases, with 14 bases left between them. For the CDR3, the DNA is TGCAGCGTTGCGAGCGGCGGAAGTCCCCAGCATTTT. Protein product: CSVASGGSPQHF.

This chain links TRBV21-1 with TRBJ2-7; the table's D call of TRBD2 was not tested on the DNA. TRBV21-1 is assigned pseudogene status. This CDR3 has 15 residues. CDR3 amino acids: CARDYAGRVSYEQYF. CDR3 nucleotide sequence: TGTGCCAGGGATTACGCGGGACGTGTCTCCTACGAGCAGTACTTC.

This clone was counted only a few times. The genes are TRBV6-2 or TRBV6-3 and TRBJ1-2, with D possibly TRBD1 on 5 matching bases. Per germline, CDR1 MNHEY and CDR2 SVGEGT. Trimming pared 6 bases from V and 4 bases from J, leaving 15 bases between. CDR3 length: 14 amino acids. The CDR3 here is CASSVTGGVYGYTF. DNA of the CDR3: TGTGCCAGCAGCGTAACGGGAGGGGTCTATGGCTACACCTTC.

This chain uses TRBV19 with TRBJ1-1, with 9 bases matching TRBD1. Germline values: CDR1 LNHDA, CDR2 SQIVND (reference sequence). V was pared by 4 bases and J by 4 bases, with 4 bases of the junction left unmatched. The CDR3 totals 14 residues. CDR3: CASSSGTGTTEAFF. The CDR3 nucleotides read TGTGCCAGTAGTAGCGGGACAGGGACCACTGAAGCTTTCTTT.